This TCR beta chain is drawn from a study of graft-versus-host responses after intestinal transplantation. The V end was cut by 3 bases, the J end by 5 bases, with 11 bases between. CDR1 KGHSH and CDR2 LQKENI come from the germline V gene. The CDR3 runs to 13 residues. A word on this clone: Antigen specificity is unknown.

General study results and limits: The marrow of recipients harbored GvH clones, and ileum or blood showed some of them first.

The method was immunoSEQ multiplex PCR; TCRdb's version includes in-frame clones alone and lacks a portion of them. The profile shows approximately 97,000 clones, roughly 89% of them singletons. The TCR was taken from a human donor who was the organ donor for an intestinal transplant. This sample comprised unstimulated CD4+ T cells sorted from spleen or lymph node cells, obtained before transplant. This rearrangement joins TRBV18 to TRBJ2-7; D is unresolved. The CDR3 bases are TGTGCCAGCTCACCTGGGCAGTGGGACGAGCAGTACTTC. This codes for CASSPGQWDEQYF.